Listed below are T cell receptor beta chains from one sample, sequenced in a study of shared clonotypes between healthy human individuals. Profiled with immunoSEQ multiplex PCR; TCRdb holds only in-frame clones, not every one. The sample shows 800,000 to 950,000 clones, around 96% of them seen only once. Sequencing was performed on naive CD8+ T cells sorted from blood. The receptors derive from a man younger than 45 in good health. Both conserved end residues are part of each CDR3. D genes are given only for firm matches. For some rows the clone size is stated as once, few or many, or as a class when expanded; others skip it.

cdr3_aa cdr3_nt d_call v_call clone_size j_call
CASSYTSRSYEQYF TGTGCCAGCAGTTACACTAGCAGATCCTACGAGCAGTACTTC . TRBV6-5 . TRBJ2-7
CASAREPQETQYF TGTGCCAGCGCCCGGGAGCCTCAAGAGACCCAGTACTTC . TRBV7-9 . TRBJ2-5
CASTDRSNEQFF TGCGCCAGCACGGACAGAAGCAATGAGCAGTTCTTC . TRBV5-1 once TRBJ2-1
CASSPLHGNTEAFF TGTGCCAGTAGTCCTCTCCATGGGAACACTGAAGCTTTCTTT . TRBV19 . TRBJ1-1
CASSYGLNEQFF TGTGCCAGCAGCTACGGACTCAATGAGCAGTTCTTC . TRBV11-2 . TRBJ2-1
CASSPAGGPLLEQYF TGTGCCAGCAGCCCAGCGGGAGGGCCACTGTTGGAGCAGTACTTC TRBD2 TRBV5-4 . TRBJ2-7
CASSFGTSGGYEQYF TGCGCCAGCAGCTTTGGGACTAGCGGGGGCTACGAGCAGTACTTC TRBD2 TRBV5-1 . TRBJ2-7
CSVAGVDYGYTF TGCAGCGTTGCCGGGGTTGACTATGGCTACACCTTC . TRBV29-1 . TRBJ1-2
CASSQDQAGGLNEQFF TGCGCCAGCAGCCAAGATCAAGCGGGGGGTTTGAATGAGCAGTTCTTC TRBD2 TRBV4-1 . TRBJ2-1
CASFVGYGVTEAFF TGTGCCAGCTTTGTGGGGTACGGGGTCACTGAAGCTTTCTTT . TRBV7-2 once TRBJ1-1
CASSLLRRNMFQETQYF TGTGCCAGCAGCTTATTACGGCGGAACATGTTCCAAGAGACCCAGTACTTC . TRBV11-2 few TRBJ2-5
CSVEPLATGAETQYF TGCAGCGTTGAACCACTAGCTACGGGGGCAGAGACCCAGTACTTC . TRBV29-1 . TRBJ2-5
CATRTKWGSDEQFF TGTGCCACGAGAACAAAATGGGGGAGCGATGAGCAGTTCTTC . TRBV15 . TRBJ2-1
CATSRDRPGAEKLFF TGTGCCACCAGCAGAGACCGGCCAGGGGCTGAAAAACTGTTTTTT . TRBV15 . TRBJ1-4
CAIRTSGRSTDTQYF TGTGCCATCAGGACTAGCGGGAGAAGCACAGATACGCAGTATTTT TRBD2 TRBV10-3 . TRBJ2-3
CASSLGTSGSRSSYEQYF TGTGCCAGCAGCTTAGGGACTAGCGGGAGTAGGAGCTCCTACGAGCAGTACTTC TRBD2 TRBV13 . TRBJ2-7
CASTSGGGNTEAFF TGTGCCAGCACCTCCGGAGGGGGGAACACTGAAGCTTTCTTT . TRBV27 . TRBJ1-1
CASSSGTSGNNEQFF TGTGCCAGCAGCAGTGGGACTAGCGGGAACAATGAGCAGTTCTTC TRBD2 TRBV7-9 . TRBJ2-1
CASSLRGGGTYEQYF TGTGCCAGCAGCTTAAGGGGTGGTGGAACCTACGAGCAGTACTTC . TRBV7-8 . TRBJ2-7
CASISPGHSYEQYF TGTGCCAGCATCTCCCCGGGACATTCCTACGAGCAGTACTTC . TRBV27 . TRBJ2-7
CASSYIRDGANVLTF TGTGCCAGCAGTTACATCAGGGATGGGGCCAACGTCCTGACTTTC . TRBV6-6 . TRBJ2-6
CASSAAGTGNTEAFF TGCGCCAGCAGCGCCGCCGGGACAGGGAACACTGAAGCTTTCTTT TRBD1 TRBV5-1 . TRBJ1-1
CATLPEAESTDTQYF TGTGCCACCCTGCCCGAGGCGGAAAGCACAGATACGCAGTATTTT . TRBV15 . TRBJ2-3
CASSLDLPGYNEQFF TGTGCCAGCAGCTTAGACTTGCCCGGGTACAATGAGCAGTTCTTC . TRBV7-9 . TRBJ2-1
CATSSPQGGTENTGELFF TGTGCCACCAGCAGTCCCCAAGGCGGAACTGAGAACACCGGGGAGCTGTTTTTT . TRBV15 . TRBJ2-2
CASSPGTALGSYNEQFF TGTGCCAGCAGCCCGGGGACGGCCCTGGGGTCCTACAATGAGCAGTTCTTC . TRBV7-9 . TRBJ2-1
CASSQIPIGGNTEAFF TGCGCCAGCAGCCAAATTCCTATAGGGGGGAACACTGAAGCTTTCTTT . TRBV4-3 . TRBJ1-1
CASVFIWGTSRFEQYF TGTGCCAGCGTTTTCATTTGGGGGACTAGCCGTTTCGAGCAGTACTTC TRBD2 TRBV7-9 . TRBJ2-7
CASSYSRGTEAFF TGTGCCAGCAGTTATAGCAGGGGCACTGAAGCTTTCTTT . TRBV6-5 . TRBJ1-1
CASAWTDSYEQYF TGTGCCAGCGCGTGGACAGACTCCTACGAGCAGTACTTC . TRBV2 . TRBJ2-7
CASSMGRDSSYEQYF TGTGCCAGTAGTATGGGAAGGGACAGCTCCTACGAGCAGTACTTC TRBD1 TRBV19 once TRBJ2-7
CARDISEQSYNEQFF TGTGCCAGAGATATTAGCGAGCAATCCTACAATGAGCAGTTCTTC . TRBV2 . TRBJ2-1
CASSIKGGRPNYNEQFF TGTGCCAGTAGTATAAAAGGCGGGAGGCCCAACTACAATGAGCAGTTCTTC TRBD2 TRBV19 once TRBJ2-1
CASSYSTGGDGYTF TGTGCCAGCAGTTACTCGACAGGGGGGGATGGCTACACCTTC TRBD1 TRBV6-5 once TRBJ1-2